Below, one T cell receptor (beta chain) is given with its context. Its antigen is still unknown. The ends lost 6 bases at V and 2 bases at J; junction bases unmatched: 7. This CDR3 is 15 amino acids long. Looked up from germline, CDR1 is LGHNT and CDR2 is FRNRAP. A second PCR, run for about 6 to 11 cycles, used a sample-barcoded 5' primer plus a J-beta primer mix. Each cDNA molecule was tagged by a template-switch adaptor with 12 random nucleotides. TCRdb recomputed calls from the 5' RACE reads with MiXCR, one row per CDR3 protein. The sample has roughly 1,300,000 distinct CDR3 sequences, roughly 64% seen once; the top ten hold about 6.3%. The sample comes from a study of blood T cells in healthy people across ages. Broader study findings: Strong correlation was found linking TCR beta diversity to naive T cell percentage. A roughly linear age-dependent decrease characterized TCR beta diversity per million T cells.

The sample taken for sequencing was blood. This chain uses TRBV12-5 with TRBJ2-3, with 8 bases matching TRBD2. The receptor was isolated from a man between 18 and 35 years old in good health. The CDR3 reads CASGPGGGNTDTQYF. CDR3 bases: TGTGCTAGTGGCCCCGGCGGGGGGAACACAGATACGCAGTATTTT.